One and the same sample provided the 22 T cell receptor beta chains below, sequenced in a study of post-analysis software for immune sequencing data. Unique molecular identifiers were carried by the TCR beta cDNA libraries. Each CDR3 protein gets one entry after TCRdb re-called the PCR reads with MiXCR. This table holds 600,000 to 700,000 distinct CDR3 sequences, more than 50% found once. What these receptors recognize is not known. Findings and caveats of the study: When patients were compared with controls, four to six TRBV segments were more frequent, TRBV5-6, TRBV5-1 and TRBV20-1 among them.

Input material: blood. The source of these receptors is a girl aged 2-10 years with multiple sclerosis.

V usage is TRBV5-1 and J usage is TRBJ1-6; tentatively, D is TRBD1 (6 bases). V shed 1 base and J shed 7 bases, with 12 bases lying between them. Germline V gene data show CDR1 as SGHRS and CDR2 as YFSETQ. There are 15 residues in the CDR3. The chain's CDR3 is CASSLLQGGNSPLHF. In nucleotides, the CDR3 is TGCGCCAGCAGCTTGTTACAGGGAGGAAATTCACCCCTCCACTTT.

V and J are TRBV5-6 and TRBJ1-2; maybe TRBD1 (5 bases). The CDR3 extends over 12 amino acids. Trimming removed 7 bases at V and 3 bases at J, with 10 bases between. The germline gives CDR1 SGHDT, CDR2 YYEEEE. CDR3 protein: CASEGQHYGYTF. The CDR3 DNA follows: TGTGCCAGCGAGGGGCAGCACTATGGCTACACCTTC.

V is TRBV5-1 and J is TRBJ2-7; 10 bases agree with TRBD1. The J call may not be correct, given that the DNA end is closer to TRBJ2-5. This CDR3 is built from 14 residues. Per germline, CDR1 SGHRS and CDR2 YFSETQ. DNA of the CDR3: TGCGCCAGTTACCCCGGGACAGGGGAAGAGACCCAGTACTTC. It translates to CASYPGTGEETQYF.

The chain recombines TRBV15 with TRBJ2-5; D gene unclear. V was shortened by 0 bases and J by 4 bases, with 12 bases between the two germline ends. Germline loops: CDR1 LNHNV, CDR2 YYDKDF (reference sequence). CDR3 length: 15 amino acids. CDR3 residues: CATSRELSRIETQYF. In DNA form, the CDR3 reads TGTGCCACCAGCAGAGAGCTTTCACGGATAGAGACCCAGTACTTC.

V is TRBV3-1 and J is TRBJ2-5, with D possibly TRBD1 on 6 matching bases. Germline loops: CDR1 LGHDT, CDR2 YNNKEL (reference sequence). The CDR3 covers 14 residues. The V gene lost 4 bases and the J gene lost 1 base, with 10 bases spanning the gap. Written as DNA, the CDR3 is TGTGCCAGCAGCCGACAGGATCTCCAAGAGACCCAGTACTTC. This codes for CASSRQDLQETQYF.

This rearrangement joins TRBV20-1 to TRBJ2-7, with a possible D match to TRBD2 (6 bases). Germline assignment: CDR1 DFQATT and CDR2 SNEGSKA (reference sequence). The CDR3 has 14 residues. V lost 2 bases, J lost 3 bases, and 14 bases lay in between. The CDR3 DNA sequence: TGCAGTGCTAGATTATCCGGGAGAAACTACGAGCAGTACTTC. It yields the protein CSARLSGRNYEQYF.

This chain's CDR3 is CATRGGQSQETQYF. The CDR3 DNA follows: TGTGCCACCAGAGGGGGACAGAGCCAAGAGACCCAGTACTTC. This rearrangement joins TRBV6-1 to TRBJ2-5, with 7 bases fitting TRBD1. The CDR3 has 14 amino acids. V lost 10 bases and J lost 1; bases outside the gene matches: 9. Germline V gene lookup returns CDR1 MNHNS and CDR2 SASEGT.

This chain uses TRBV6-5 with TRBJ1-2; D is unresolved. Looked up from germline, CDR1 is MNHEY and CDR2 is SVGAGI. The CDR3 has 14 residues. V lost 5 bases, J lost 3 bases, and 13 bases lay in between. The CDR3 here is CASSPLPLDYGYTF. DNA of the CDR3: TGTGCCAGCAGTCCGCTCCCTTTAGACTATGGCTACACCTTC.

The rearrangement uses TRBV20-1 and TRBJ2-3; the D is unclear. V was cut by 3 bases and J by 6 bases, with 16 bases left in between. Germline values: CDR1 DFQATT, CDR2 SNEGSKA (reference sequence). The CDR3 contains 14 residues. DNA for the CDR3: TGCAGTGCTAGGGGGTTTCCGATTTCGGATACGCAGTATTTT. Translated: CSARGFPISDTQYF.

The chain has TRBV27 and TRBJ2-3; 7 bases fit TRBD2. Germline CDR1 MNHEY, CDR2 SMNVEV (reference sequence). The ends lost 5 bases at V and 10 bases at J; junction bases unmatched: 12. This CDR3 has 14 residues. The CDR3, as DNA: TGTGCCAGCAGTCAGGGACTACTAGTATGGGCGCAGTATTTT. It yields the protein CASSQGLLVWAQYF.

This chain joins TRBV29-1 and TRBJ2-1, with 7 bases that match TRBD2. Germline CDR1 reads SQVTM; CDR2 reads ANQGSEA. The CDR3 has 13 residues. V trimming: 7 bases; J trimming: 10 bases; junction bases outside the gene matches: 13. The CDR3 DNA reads TGCAGCGCCTATGTACTAGCGCGGGGGGAGCAGTTCTTC. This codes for CSAYVLARGEQFF.

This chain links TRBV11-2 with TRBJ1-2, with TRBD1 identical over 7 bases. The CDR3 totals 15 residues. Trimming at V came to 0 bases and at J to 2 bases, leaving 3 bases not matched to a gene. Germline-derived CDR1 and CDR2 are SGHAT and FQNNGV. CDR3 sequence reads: CASSLEAGGNYGYTF. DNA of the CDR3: TGTGCCAGCAGCTTAGAGGCAGGGGGGAACTATGGCTACACCTTC.

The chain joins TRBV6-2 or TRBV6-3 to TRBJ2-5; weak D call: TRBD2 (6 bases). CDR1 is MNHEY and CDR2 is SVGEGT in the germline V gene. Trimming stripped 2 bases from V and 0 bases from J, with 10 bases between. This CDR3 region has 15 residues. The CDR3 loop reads CASSYVAVNQETQYF. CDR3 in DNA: TGTGCCAGCAGTTACGTAGCGGTGAACCAAGAGACCCAGTACTTC.

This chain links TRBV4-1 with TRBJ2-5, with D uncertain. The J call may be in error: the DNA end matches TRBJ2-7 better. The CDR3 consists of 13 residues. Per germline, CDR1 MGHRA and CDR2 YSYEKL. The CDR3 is CASSQDWSYEQYF. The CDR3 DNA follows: TGCGCCAGCAGCCAAGATTGGTCCTACGAGCAGTACTTC.

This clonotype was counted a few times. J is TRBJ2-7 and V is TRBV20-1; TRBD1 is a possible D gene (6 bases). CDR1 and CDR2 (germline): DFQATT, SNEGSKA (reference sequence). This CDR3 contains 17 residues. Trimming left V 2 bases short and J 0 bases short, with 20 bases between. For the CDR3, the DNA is TGCAGTGCTAGACCTAAGGGGGTAGCGCCTAGCTCCTACGAGCAGTACTTC. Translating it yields CSARPKGVAPSSYEQYF.

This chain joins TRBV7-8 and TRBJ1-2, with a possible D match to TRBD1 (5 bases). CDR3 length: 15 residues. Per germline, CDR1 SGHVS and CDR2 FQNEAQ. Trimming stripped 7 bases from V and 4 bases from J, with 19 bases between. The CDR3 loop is CASTRSGDQGYGYTF. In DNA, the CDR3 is TGTGCCAGCACCCGGTCGGGGGATCAGGGCTATGGCTACACCTTC. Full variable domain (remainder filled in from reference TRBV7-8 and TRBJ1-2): GAGVSQSPRYKVAKRGQDVALRCDPISGHVSLFWYQQALGQGPEFLTYFQNEAQLDKSGLPSDRFFAERPEGSVSTLKIQRTQQEDSAVYLCASTRSGDQGYGYTFGSGTRLTVV.

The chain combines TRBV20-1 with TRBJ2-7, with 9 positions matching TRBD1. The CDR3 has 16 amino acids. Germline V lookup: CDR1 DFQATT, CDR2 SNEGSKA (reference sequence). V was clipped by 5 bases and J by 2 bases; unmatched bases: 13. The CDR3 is CSASQPRDRVPYEQYF. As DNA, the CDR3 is TGCAGTGCTTCTCAGCCCCGGGACAGGGTCCCCTACGAGCAGTACTTC.

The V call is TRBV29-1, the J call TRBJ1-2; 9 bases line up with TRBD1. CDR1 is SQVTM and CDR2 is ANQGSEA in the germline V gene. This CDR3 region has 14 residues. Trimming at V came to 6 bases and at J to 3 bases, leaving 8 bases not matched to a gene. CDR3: CSVPDRGGDYGYTF. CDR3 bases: TGCAGCGTCCCGGACAGGGGAGGGGACTATGGCTACACCTTC.

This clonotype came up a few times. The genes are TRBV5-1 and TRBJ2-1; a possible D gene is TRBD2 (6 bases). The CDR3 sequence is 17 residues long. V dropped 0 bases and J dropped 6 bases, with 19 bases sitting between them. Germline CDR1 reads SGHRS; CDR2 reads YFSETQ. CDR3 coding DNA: TGCGCCAGCAGCTTGGAGAGGGGCGGGGATTCCCGCAATGAGCAGTTCTTC. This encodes CASSLERGGDSRNEQFF. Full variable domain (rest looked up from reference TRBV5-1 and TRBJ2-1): KAGVTQTPRYLIKTRGQQVTLSCSPISGHRSVSWYQQTPGQGLQFLFEYFSETQRNKGNFPGRFSGRQFSNSRSEMNVSTLELGDSALYLCASSLERGGDSRNEQFFGPGTRLTVL.

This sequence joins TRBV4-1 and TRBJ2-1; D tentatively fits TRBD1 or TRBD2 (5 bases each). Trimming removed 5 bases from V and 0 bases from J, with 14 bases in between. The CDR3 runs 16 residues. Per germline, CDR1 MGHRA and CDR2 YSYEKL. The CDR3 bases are TGCGCCAGCAGCTCTCCCGGGACCGACTCCTACAATGAGCAGTTCTTC. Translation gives CASSSPGTDSYNEQFF.

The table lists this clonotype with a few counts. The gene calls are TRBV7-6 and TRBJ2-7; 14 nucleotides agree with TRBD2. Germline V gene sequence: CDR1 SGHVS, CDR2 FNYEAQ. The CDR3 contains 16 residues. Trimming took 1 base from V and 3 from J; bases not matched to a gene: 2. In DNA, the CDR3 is TGTGCCAGCAGCTTAGAGGGGACTAGCGGGAGCTACGAGCAGTACTTC. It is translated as CASSLEGTSGSYEQYF.

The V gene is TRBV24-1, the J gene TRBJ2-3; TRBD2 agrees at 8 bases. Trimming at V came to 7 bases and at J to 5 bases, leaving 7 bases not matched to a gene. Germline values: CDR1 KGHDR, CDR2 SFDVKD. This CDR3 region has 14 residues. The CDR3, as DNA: TGTGCCACCAGCGCGGGAGGCCTTGGAGATACGCAGTATTTT. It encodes CATSAGGLGDTQYF.